Below are 31 T cell receptor beta chains sequenced from a single sample in a study of radiotherapy plus CTLA-4 blockade in lung cancer. TCRdb's table, derived via immunoSEQ multiplex PCR, lists solely in-frame clones and lacks some. In the table there are about 15,000 clones, roughly 70% of which are singletons. The specimen was peripheral blood, collected from a patient treated with radiotherapy plus ipilimumab. The receptors stem from a human donor with non-small cell lung cancer whose response to radiotherapy plus ipilimumab could not be evaluated.

This sequence joins TRBV5-1 and TRBJ2-5; the D gene is possibly TRBD1 (5 bases). Trimming left V 7 bases short and J 1 base short, with 17 bases between. Germline values: CDR1 SGHRS, CDR2 YFSETQ. This CDR3 has 15 amino acids. The DNA of the CDR3 is TGCGCCAGCCGGTCGACAGCCACCCTCCAAGAGACCCAGTACTTC. It encodes CASRSTATLQETQYF.

The J gene is TRBJ1-1, the V gene TRBV2; 7 nucleotides align to TRBD1. The junction had 6 bases not matched to a gene; V was cut back by 10 bases and J by 4 bases. Per germline, CDR1 SNHLY and CDR2 FYNNEI. This CDR3 comprises 12 residues. The CDR3 here is CATGGGGTEAFF. In DNA, the CDR3 is TGTGCCACAGGGGGTGGGGGCACTGAAGCTTTCTTT.

The genes are TRBV27 and TRBJ2-3; 13 bases line up with TRBD2. Germline CDR1 reads MNHEY; CDR2 reads SMNVEV (reference sequence). V dropped 7 bases and J dropped 1; count of bases not matched to a gene: 2. The CDR3 covers 15 residues. CDR3 in DNA: TGTGCCAGCACAGGGACTAGCGGGGGCACAGATACGCAGTATTTT. Translated, it gives CASTGTSGGTDTQYF.

The chain recombines TRBV27 with TRBJ2-1; 8 bases match TRBD2. Trimming cost V 4 bases and J 1 base; bases outside gene matches: 6. CDR1 is MNHEY, CDR2 SMNVEV, per germline (reference sequence). The CDR3 is made up of 16 amino acids. CDR3 coding DNA: TGTGCCAGCAGTTCCTCCGGGACTAGTTCCTACAATGAGCAGTTCTTC. Its protein product is CASSSSGTSSYNEQFF.

This clone occurred a few times. The J gene is TRBJ2-4, the V gene TRBV5-4, with D possibly matching TRBD1 (5 bases). The germline V gene encodes CDR1 SGHNT and CDR2 YYREEE (reference sequence). The CDR3 length is 16 residues. Trimming stripped 4 bases from V and 0 bases from J, with 14 bases between. The CDR3 is CASSTPDSLAKNIQYF. The CDR3 region has the DNA TGTGCCAGCAGCACCCCCGACAGCCTAGCCAAAAACATTCAGTACTTC.

This clone has more than one count but fewer than ten. The chain has TRBV10-2 and TRBJ1-1; no definite D call. In germline, CDR1 is WSHSY, CDR2 SAAADI. CDR3 size: 13 residues. Trimming left V 0 bases short and J 6 bases short, with 8 bases between. The CDR3 nucleotides read TGCGCCAGCAGTGAGTCGGACTCGGCTGAAGCTTTCTTT. It yields the protein CASSESDSAEAFF.

V is TRBV5-1 and J is TRBJ2-5; 12 nucleotides align to TRBD1. CDR1 SGHRS and CDR2 YFSETQ come from the germline V gene. J gave up 5 bases and V 3 bases, and 11 bases lay outside the gene matches. The CDR3 runs to 17 residues. For the CDR3, the DNA is TGCGCCAGCAGCTCTACACCCGGGACAGGGGGCGGCGAGACCCAGTACTTC. Its translation is CASSSTPGTGGGETQYF. Complete variable domain (other parts from reference TRBV5-1 and TRBJ2-5): KAGVTQTPRYLIKTRGQQVTLSCSPISGHRSVSWYQQTPGQGLQFLFEYFSETQRNKGNFPGRFSGRQFSNSRSEMNVSTLELGDSALYLCASSSTPGTGGGETQYFGPGTRLLVL.

The V gene is TRBV5-4, the J gene TRBJ2-3; tentative D call: TRBD2 (7 bases). This CDR3 region has 15 residues. Trimming left V 4 bases short and J 5 bases short, with 17 bases between. Germline CDR1 is SGHNT and CDR2 is YYREEE (reference sequence). The CDR3 bases are TGTGCCAGCAGCGGGGCGGGGGCCGGTGAAGATACGCAGTATTTT. It encodes CASSGAGAGEDTQYF.

The chain recombines TRBV29-1 with TRBJ1-2, with TRBD1 matching 8 bases. CDR3 length: 11 residues. Germline CDR1 SQVTM, CDR2 ANQGSEA. With 7 bases clipped from V and 8 bases from J, the junction kept 6 bases outside the gene matches. The CDR3: CSAGDRQGYTF. In DNA, the CDR3 is TGCAGCGCGGGGGACAGGCAAGGCTACACCTTC.

Only one count was recorded for this clone. The chain has TRBV7-9 and TRBJ1-6, with D possibly matching TRBD1 (5 bases). This CDR3 comprises 16 residues. Deletions cut 4 bases from V and 5 bases from J, with 15 bases between. Germline-derived CDR1 and CDR2 are SEHNR and FQNEAQ (reference sequence). CDR3 sequence reads: CASSSLRGGDNSPLHF. Written as DNA, the CDR3 is TGTGCCAGCAGCTCCCTTCGGGGGGGGGATAATTCACCCCTCCACTTT.

This clone was observed a handful of times. The chain has TRBV19 and TRBJ2-6; D is possibly TRBD2 (6 bases). Germline V gene sequence: CDR1 LNHDA, CDR2 SQIVND (reference sequence). This CDR3 region has 17 residues. The V gene lost 4 bases and the J gene lost 0 bases, with 13 bases spanning the gap. CDR3 residues: CASSTGGSFSGANVLTF. The CDR3 nucleotides read TGTGCCAGTAGTACCGGGGGTTCCTTCTCTGGGGCCAACGTCCTGACTTTC. The complete variable domain, with remaining parts taken from reference TRBV19 and TRBJ2-6, reads DGGITQSPKYLFRKEGQNVTLSCEQNLNHDAMYWYRQDPGQGLRLIYYSQIVNDFQKGDIAEGYSVSREKKESFPLTVTSAQKNPTAFYLCASSTGGSFSGANVLTFGAGSRLTVL.

V is TRBV19 and J is TRBJ1-6, with a tentative D call TRBD1 (6 bases). Germline CDR1 LNHDA, CDR2 SQIVND (reference sequence). The CDR3 has 14 amino acids. V was pared by 9 bases and J by 8 bases, with 17 bases between. CDR3 sequence reads: CASGTRDIDSPLHF. The DNA for the CDR3 is TGTGCCAGCGGAACTAGGGACATTGATTCACCCCTCCACTTT.

The rearrangement uses TRBV7-9 and TRBJ1-4; no clear D gene. Looked up from germline, CDR1 is SEHNR and CDR2 is FQNEAQ (reference sequence). The CDR3 covers 15 residues. Trimming took off 7 bases at V and 8 bases at J, with 20 bases between the two ends. The CDR3 region has the DNA TGTGCCAGCACCCTGAACCCGACTTCGCGGGAAAAACTGTTTTTT. Protein product: CASTLNPTSREKLFF.

The J gene is TRBJ2-2, the V gene TRBV7-2; unclear D gene. With 7 bases removed from V and 6 bases from J, the gap between germline ends came to 12 bases. Germline V gene sequence: CDR1 SGHTA, CDR2 FQGNSA. This CDR3 has 13 amino acids. The CDR3 loop reads CASMSLSSGELFF. The CDR3 nucleotides read TGTGCCAGCATGAGTCTATCGTCCGGGGAGCTGTTTTTT.

The CDR3 spells CAWINGGVNSPLHF. The CDR3 DNA reads as TGTGCCTGGATAAATGGGGGGGTGAATTCACCCCTCCACTTT. The chain couples TRBV30 to TRBJ1-6; D perhaps matches TRBD1 (5 bases). V lost 4 bases and J lost 7, with 14 bases in between. This CDR3 has 14 amino acids. CDR1 and CDR2 from the germline V gene are GTSNPN and SVGIG (reference sequence).

The chain combines TRBV5-1 with TRBJ1-1, with D perhaps TRBD1 (6 bases). This CDR3 region has 13 residues. V was cut by 4 bases and J by 4 bases, with 11 bases left in between. CDR1 is SGHRS, CDR2 YFSETQ, per germline. CDR3 nucleotides: TGCGCCAGCAGCACAGGGTCCCTCACTGAAGCTTTCTTT. Translation gives CASSTGSLTEAFF.

CDR3 sequence reads: CASSLNGQSFSGELFF. The CDR3 DNA reads as TGTGCCAGCAGCCTAAACGGACAGTCTTTTTCCGGGGAGCTGTTTTTT. This chain connects TRBV2 to TRBJ2-2, with a weak D call TRBD1 (6 bases). Trimming left V 6 bases short and J 6 bases short, with 20 bases between. Germline V gene data show CDR1 as SNHLY and CDR2 as FYNNEI. The CDR3 contains 16 residues.

The chain combines TRBV5-4 with TRBJ2-1, with 10 bases aligning to TRBD1. V was pared by 2 bases and J by 7 bases, with 3 bases of the junction left unmatched. Germline CDR1 reads SGHNT; CDR2 reads YYREEE (reference sequence). The length of the CDR3 is 14 residues. CDR3 sequence (DNA): TGTGCCAGCAGCTTAGGACAGGGGGAAAATGAGCAGTTCTTC. Translating it yields CASSLGQGENEQFF.

This clone occurred once. The chain links TRBV7-2 to TRBJ1-2; the match to TRBD1 covers 11 bases. The V segment lost 5 bases and the J segment 10 bases; nucleotides outside the gene matches: 9. Germline V CDR1 and CDR2: SGHTA, FQGNSA. The CDR3 has 14 amino acids. CDR3 coding DNA: TGTGCCAGCAGCCGAGGACAGGGGGCGATCGACTACACCTTC. This codes for CASSRGQGAIDYTF.

The J gene is TRBJ2-2, the V gene TRBV6-1; D unresolved. CDR3 length equals 13 residues. V lost 5 bases to trimming and J lost 1 base, with 5 bases between them. Germline V CDR1 and CDR2: MNHNS, SASEGT. CDR3 residues: CASSPVNTGELFF. Here the CDR3 DNA reads TGTGCCAGCAGTCCAGTGAACACCGGGGAGCTGTTTTTT.

This clone was recorded once. CDR3 region: CASRRDYGYTF. The CDR3 DNA sequence: TGTGCCAGCAGGAGGGACTATGGCTACACCTTC. The genes are TRBV7-2 and TRBJ1-2; no firm D call. The CDR3 has 11 residues. The germline CDR1 and CDR2 sequences are SGHTA and FQGNSA. V was trimmed by 6 bases and J by 3 bases, leaving 5 bases between them.

This chain uses TRBV5-1 with TRBJ1-1, with 7 bases fitting TRBD1. This CDR3 is 16 amino acids long. The V segment lost 0 bases and the J segment 0 bases; nucleotides outside the gene matches: 5. CDR1 is SGHRS and CDR2 is YFSETQ in the germline V gene. The CDR3 DNA reads TGCGCCAGCAGCTTGGGCCAGGGGGATTTGAACACTGAAGCTTTCTTT. Protein product: CASSLGQGDLNTEAFF.

This chain links TRBV25-1 with TRBJ1-4; TRBD1 agrees at 8 bases. The CDR3 spans 17 residues. Germline V CDR1 and CDR2: MGHDK, SYGVNS. Trimming cost V 3 bases and J 3 bases; bases outside gene matches: 9. The CDR3 loop reads CASSDLGQGASNEKLFF. The CDR3 DNA reads as TGTGCCAGCAGTGACCTCGGGCAGGGGGCGTCTAATGAAAAACTGTTTTTT.

This sequence joins TRBV6-1 and TRBJ2-1; 9 nucleotides agree with TRBD1. J was trimmed by 8 bases and V by 5 bases; bases with no gene match: 10. The CDR3 totals 15 residues. The germline CDR1 and CDR2 sequences are MNHNS and SASEGT. CDR3 coding DNA: TGTGCCAGCAGTTCAGACAGGGGGGGGTCCGATGAGCAGTTCTTC. Translation gives CASSSDRGGSDEQFF.

The rearrangement links TRBV11-1 to TRBJ2-3; no reliable D call. The V gene lost 5 bases and the J gene lost 9 bases, with 18 bases spanning the gap. CDR1 and CDR2 (germline): SGHAT, FQDESV (reference sequence). The CDR3 covers 14 residues. In nucleotides, the CDR3 is TGTGCCAGCAGCCGAGGCCCGGAAGGAGTCACGCAGTATTTT. It codes for CASSRGPEGVTQYF.

J is TRBJ1-1 and V is TRBV11-2; 8 bases agree with TRBD1. This CDR3 region has 16 residues. Trimming at V came to 4 bases and at J to 0 bases, leaving 7 bases not matched to a gene. Germline V lookup: CDR1 SGHAT, CDR2 FQNNGV. Here the CDR3 reads CASSWTGLDMNTEAFF. The DNA of the CDR3 is TGTGCCAGCAGCTGGACAGGGTTGGACATGAACACTGAAGCTTTCTTT.

The V and J genes are TRBV19 and TRBJ1-5; D remains ambiguous. The CDR3 runs 11 residues. V was shortened by 4 bases and J by 10 bases, with 8 bases between the two germline ends. Germline-derived CDR1 and CDR2 are LNHDA and SQIVND (reference sequence). DNA of the CDR3: TGTGCCAGTAGTACTACCCCCCCCCAGCATTTT. This codes for CASSTTPPQHF. The full variable domain, its missing parts supplied by reference TRBV19 and TRBJ1-5, is DGGITQSPKYLFRKEGQNVTLSCEQNLNHDAMYWYRQDPGQGLRLIYYSQIVNDFQKGDIAEGYSVSREKKESFPLTVTSAQKNPTAFYLCASSTTPPQHFGDGTRLSIL.

The chain combines TRBV6-5 with TRBJ1-1; D not certain. Germline V gives CDR1 MNHEY, CDR2 SVGAGI. Trimming left V 2 bases short and J 8 bases short, with 15 bases between. The CDR3 extends over 14 amino acids. CDR3 amino acids: CASSYVQAAKEAFF. The CDR3 DNA follows: TGTGCCAGCAGTTACGTCCAGGCAGCTAAAGAAGCTTTCTTT.

This chain links TRBV4-2 with TRBJ2-3; 9 bases fit TRBD1. The V segment lost 1 base and the J segment 3 bases; nucleotides outside the gene matches: 8. The CDR3 sequence is 17 residues long. Germline-derived CDR1 and CDR2 are LGHNA and YNFKEQ. CDR3 nucleotide sequence: TGTGCCAGCAGCCAAGGGTACGGGACAGGGTGGACAGATACGCAGTATTTT. Translated: CASSQGYGTGWTDTQYF.

The chain joins TRBV13 to TRBJ2-5; D may be TRBD1 (5 bases). The V gene's germline CDR1 is PRHDT and CDR2 FYEKMQ (reference sequence). This CDR3 region has 16 residues. V lost 1 base to trimming and J lost 3 bases, with 15 bases between them. CDR3 amino acids: CASSLEGWGREETQYF. CDR3 sequence (DNA): TGTGCCAGCAGCTTAGAAGGGTGGGGCCGAGAAGAGACCCAGTACTTC.

The rearrangement uses TRBV27 and TRBJ2-5; no clear D gene. The CDR3 has 11 amino acids. The V and J ends lost 4 bases and 7 bases respectively, with 7 bases between them. CDR1 MNHEY and CDR2 SMNVEV come from the germline V gene (reference sequence). The CDR3 sequence is CASSSSGTQYF. CDR3 DNA sequence: TGTGCCAGCAGTTCCTCGGGGACCCAGTACTTC.